This is a list of T cell receptor beta chains from one sample in a study of blood T cell repertoires in COVID-19. Produced via immunoSEQ multiplex PCR; TCRdb's table is partial and in-frame only. The table lists around 160,000 clones, 70% to 90% of them singletons, with about 3% in the top ten. The sequenced sample consisted of peripheral blood. The receptors were gathered from a woman between 40 and 50 years old with active or convalescent COVID-19. Both conserved end residues are part of each CDR3. Fields, in order: CDR3 protein, CDR3 DNA, V gene, clone size, D gene, J gene. A D gene is named only where the DNA matches it firmly. Expanded clones are given a class, and other clones once, few, many or no size at all.

CDR3 protein: CATITLPLRRKSLREKLFF; CDR3 DNA: TGTGCCACCATCACATTGCCCCTAAGGAGGAAATCCCTCCGCGAAAAACTGTTTTTT; V gene: TRBV24-1; clone size: -; D gene: -; J gene: TRBJ1-4
CDR3 protein: CASSLAGPGAGELFF; CDR3 DNA: TGCGCCAGCAGCTTGGCGGGCCCCGGGGCCGGGGAGCTGTTTTTT; V gene: TRBV5-1; clone size: -; D gene: -; J gene: TRBJ2-2
CDR3 protein: CASSVAGVNSYNEQFF; CDR3 DNA: TGTGCCAGCAGCGTAGCAGGGGTCAACTCCTACAATGAGCAGTTCTTC; V gene: TRBV9; clone size: -; D gene: -; J gene: TRBJ2-1
CDR3 protein: CASTMLPGQGAGGYTF; CDR3 DNA: TGTGCCAGCACCATGCTACCGGGACAGGGGGCGGGAGGCTACACCTTC; V gene: TRBV28; clone size: -; D gene: TRBD1; J gene: TRBJ1-2
CDR3 protein: CASKRLAGGEETQYF; CDR3 DNA: TGTGCCAGCAAAAGGCTAGCGGGAGGGGAAGAGACCCAGTACTTC; V gene: TRBV2; clone size: once; D gene: TRBD2; J gene: TRBJ2-5
CDR3 protein: CASSQSAGSGELFF; CDR3 DNA: TGTGCCAGCAGCCAGTCTGCAGGCTCCGGGGAGCTGTTTTTT; V gene: TRBV3-1/TRBV3-2; clone size: few; D gene: -; J gene: TRBJ2-2
CDR3 protein: CASSTRGGFTEAFF; CDR3 DNA: TGTGCCAGTAGTACAAGAGGGGGATTCACTGAAGCTTTCTTT; V gene: TRBV19; clone size: -; D gene: -; J gene: TRBJ1-1
CDR3 protein: CASSIQRGQGARAFF; CDR3 DNA: TGTGCCAGCAGCATCCAAAGGGGACAGGGGGCCAGAGCTTTCTTT; V gene: TRBV9; clone size: few; D gene: TRBD1; J gene: TRBJ1-1
CDR3 protein: CASSLEGQNTEAFF; CDR3 DNA: TGTGCCAGCAGCTTAGAGGGACAGAACACTGAAGCTTTCTTT; V gene: TRBV7-9; clone size: once; D gene: -; J gene: TRBJ1-1
CDR3 protein: CASSSQGNSNQPQHF; CDR3 DNA: TGTGCCAGCAGCTCGCAGGGGAATAGCAATCAGCCCCAGCATTTT; V gene: TRBV5-6; clone size: -; D gene: -; J gene: TRBJ1-5
CDR3 protein: CASFSGIGRLNTEAFF; CDR3 DNA: TGTGCCAGCTTCAGCGGGATCGGCAGACTGAACACTGAAGCTTTCTTT; V gene: TRBV18; clone size: -; D gene: -; J gene: TRBJ1-1
CDR3 protein: CASSSRTGLNEKLFF; CDR3 DNA: TGTGCCAGCAGCTCCAGGACAGGTCTTAATGAAAAACTGTTTTTT; V gene: TRBV7-6; clone size: -; D gene: TRBD1; J gene: TRBJ1-4
CDR3 protein: CASSQGLAGHTGELFF; CDR3 DNA: TGTGCCAGCAGCCAAGGACTAGCGGGGCACACCGGGGAGCTGTTTTTT; V gene: TRBV4-2; clone size: -; D gene: TRBD2; J gene: TRBJ2-2
CDR3 protein: CASSLIGAGGSNEQFF; CDR3 DNA: TGTGCCAGCAGCTTGATTGGAGCGGGAGGCTCCAATGAGCAGTTCTTC; V gene: TRBV5-6; clone size: -; D gene: TRBD2; J gene: TRBJ2-1
CDR3 protein: CASRHKESVAGEPNYNEQFF; CDR3 DNA: TGTGCCAGCAGACATAAGGAGTCGGTAGCGGGGGAGCCTAACTACAATGAGCAGTTCTTC; V gene: TRBV5-4; clone size: -; D gene: TRBD2; J gene: TRBJ2-1
CDR3 protein: CSVVDRRGSLNYGYTF; CDR3 DNA: TGCAGCGTTGTAGATAGGAGGGGCAGCTTGAATTATGGCTACACCTTC; V gene: TRBV29-1; clone size: once; D gene: -; J gene: TRBJ1-2
CDR3 protein: CASSARTGITGELFF; CDR3 DNA: TGTGCCAGCAGCGCCCGCACAGGGATCACCGGGGAGCTGTTTTTT; V gene: TRBV3-1/TRBV3-2; clone size: -; D gene: -; J gene: TRBJ2-2
CDR3 protein: CASTRDPSGVSYEQYF; CDR3 DNA: TGTGCCAGCACCAGAGACCCTAGCGGGGTCTCCTACGAGCAGTACTTC; V gene: TRBV5-4; clone size: -; D gene: TRBD2; J gene: TRBJ2-7